The table lists the clone carrying this T cell receptor beta chain with a count of one. The germline gives CDR1 SNHLY, CDR2 FYNNEI. Trimming cost V 1 base and J 1 base, with 8 bases left between them. The CDR3 extends over 15 amino acids. This entry belongs to a study of blood T cell repertoires in COVID-19. For the study at large: Samples of COVID-19 (acute and convalescent) were obtained from the United States, Italy and Spain. Sample material is recorded as cDNA or gDNA derived from T cells, B-cell-depleted T cells, or PBMCs.

Participants spanned ages 18 to 89 years and resided in 20 to 30 US areas. Authors' analysis steps: Reference gene primer amplification in the assay estimated nucleated cell counts. TCRdb's table, derived via immunoSEQ multiplex PCR, lists solely in-frame clones and lacks some. Clonal size and the V and J genes are those of that table, whereas D and trimming came from the DNA. There are approximately 440,000 clones in the sample; around 90% occur only once, and 0.6% lies in the top ten. This receptor was taken from a young man who had recovered from COVID-19. V usage is TRBV2 and J usage is TRBJ1-5; D ambiguous. The specimen sequenced was PBMCs or T cells enriched from blood (not recorded which). CDR3 in amino acids: CASSEEGGSNQPQHF. DNA for the CDR3: TGTGCCAGCAGTGAAGAGGGAGGGAGCAATCAGCCCCAGCATTTT.